These T cell receptor beta chains were read from a single sample in a study of beta chain features in type 1 diabetes. This table comes from immunoSEQ multiplex PCR, and its TCRdb copy is limited to in-frame clones, with some not included. The table shows about 170,000 clones, with 7.8% occurring only once. Sequences were obtained from central memory CD4+ T cells from blood. Receptors originate from a woman between 35 and 50 years old with type 1 diabetes. Each CDR3 is given with its conserved first and last residue. D genes are given only for firm matches. A row's size may be missing; if present it is once, few, many or a size class.

V gene: TRBV18; clone size: .; D gene: .; J gene: TRBJ1-4; CDR3 protein: CASSRAENEKLFF; CDR3 DNA: TGTGCCAGCTCCAGGGCGGAGAATGAAAAACTGTTTTTT
V gene: TRBV4-3; clone size: few; D gene: .; J gene: TRBJ2-5; CDR3 protein: CASSQDGEPEETQYF; CDR3 DNA: TGCGCCAGCAGCCAGGATGGAGAGCCCGAAGAGACCCAGTACTTC
V gene: TRBV27; clone size: .; D gene: TRBD1; J gene: TRBJ1-2; CDR3 protein: CASSPGQGVYGYTF; CDR3 DNA: TGTGCCAGCAGTCCGGGACAGGGCGTCTATGGCTACACCTTC
V gene: TRBV11-2; clone size: few; D gene: .; J gene: TRBJ2-7; CDR3 protein: CASSDGVAIHSYEQYF; CDR3 DNA: TGTGCCAGCTCCGACGGGGTAGCGATCCACTCCTACGAGCAGTACTTC
V gene: TRBV7-2; clone size: .; D gene: TRBD1; J gene: TRBJ2-4; CDR3 protein: CASSLGQGNIQYF; CDR3 DNA: TGTGCCAGCAGCTTAGGACAGGGAAACATTCAGTACTTC
V gene: TRBV6-1; clone size: few; D gene: TRBD2; J gene: TRBJ2-1; CDR3 protein: CASSRPGLAGFEQFF; CDR3 DNA: TGTGCCAGCAGTCGACCGGGACTAGCGGGTTTTGAGCAGTTCTTC
V gene: TRBV28; clone size: .; D gene: .; J gene: TRBJ2-7; CDR3 protein: CASSKDIHEQYF; CDR3 DNA: TGTGCCAGCAGCAAGGACATCCACGAGCAGTACTTC
V gene: TRBV7-2; clone size: few; D gene: .; J gene: TRBJ2-4; CDR3 protein: CASSFNRANIQYF; CDR3 DNA: TGTGCCAGCAGCTTTAACAGGGCTAACATTCAGTACTTC
V gene: TRBV2; clone size: few; D gene: .; J gene: TRBJ2-5; CDR3 protein: CASSDRSRGEETQYF; CDR3 DNA: TGTGCCAGCAGTGACCGATCCAGGGGCGAGGAGACCCAGTACTTC
V gene: TRBV11-3; clone size: .; D gene: .; J gene: TRBJ2-3; CDR3 protein: CASSLAWGEGADTQYF; CDR3 DNA: TGTGCCAGCAGCTTAGCTTGGGGAGAGGGAGCAGATACGCAGTATTTT
V gene: TRBV6-1; clone size: .; D gene: TRBD1; J gene: TRBJ1-2; CDR3 protein: CASSEGDRGHGYTF; CDR3 DNA: TGTGCCAGCAGTGAAGGGGACAGGGGCCATGGCTACACCTTC
V gene: TRBV5-1; clone size: few; D gene: TRBD1; J gene: TRBJ2-2; CDR3 protein: CASEGQFTGELFF; CDR3 DNA: TGCGCCAGCGAGGGACAGTTCACCGGGGAGCTGTTTTTT
V gene: TRBV9; clone size: .; D gene: .; J gene: TRBJ2-7; CDR3 protein: CASSDDLRGYEQYF; CDR3 DNA: TGTGCCAGCAGCGATGACTTGAGGGGGTACGAGCAGTACTTC
V gene: TRBV7-2; clone size: few; D gene: TRBD1; J gene: TRBJ1-1; CDR3 protein: CASKRQGDTEAFF; CDR3 DNA: TGTGCCAGCAAACGACAGGGGGATACTGAAGCTTTCTTT
V gene: TRBV10-3; clone size: .; D gene: .; J gene: TRBJ2-2; CDR3 protein: CATTSGSSFTGELFF; CDR3 DNA: TGTGCTACCACCTCGGGGTCATCATTCACCGGGGAGCTGTTTTTT
V gene: TRBV7-9; clone size: few; D gene: TRBD2; J gene: TRBJ2-1; CDR3 protein: CASSPRLAGFF; CDR3 DNA: TGTGCCAGCAGCCCTAGACTAGCGGGGTTCTTC
V gene: TRBV6-5; clone size: few; D gene: .; J gene: TRBJ1-2; CDR3 protein: CASSYKQSAYGYTF; CDR3 DNA: TGTGCCAGCAGTTATAAACAATCCGCCTATGGCTACACCTTC
V gene: TRBV6-5; clone size: few; D gene: .; J gene: TRBJ1-1; CDR3 protein: CASIRGSGTEAFF; CDR3 DNA: TGTGCCAGCATAAGAGGGTCGGGTACTGAAGCTTTCTTT
V gene: TRBV28; clone size: .; D gene: TRBD2; J gene: TRBJ2-6; CDR3 protein: CASTPGRVSGANVLTF; CDR3 DNA: TGTGCCAGCACCCCGGGGAGGGTTTCTGGGGCCAACGTCCTGACTTTC
V gene: TRBV19; clone size: few; D gene: .; J gene: TRBJ2-2; CDR3 protein: CASSIGSSAVGELFF; CDR3 DNA: TGTGCCAGTAGTATAGGAAGTAGTGCGGTCGGGGAGCTGTTTTTT
V gene: TRBV5-4; clone size: .; D gene: TRBD1; J gene: TRBJ2-6; CDR3 protein: CASSRGQGKAGANVLTF; CDR3 DNA: TGTGCCAGCAGCAGGGGACAGGGAAAGGCCGGGGCCAACGTCCTGACTTTC
V gene: TRBV2; clone size: few; D gene: TRBD2; J gene: TRBJ2-1; CDR3 protein: CASQRGGYNEQFF; CDR3 DNA: TGTGCCAGCCAGCGGGGGGGCTACAATGAGCAGTTCTTC
V gene: TRBV2; clone size: few; D gene: TRBD2; J gene: TRBJ2-1; CDR3 protein: CASMASGSNEQFF; CDR3 DNA: TGTGCCAGCATGGCTAGCGGGAGCAATGAGCAGTTCTTC
V gene: TRBV29-1; clone size: .; D gene: .; J gene: TRBJ2-6; CDR3 protein: CSVSGDSGANVLTF; CDR3 DNA: TGCAGCGTCTCAGGGGACTCTGGGGCCAACGTCCTGACTTTC
V gene: TRBV6-8; clone size: .; D gene: TRBD2; J gene: TRBJ2-3; CDR3 protein: CATGTSGTRDTQYF; CDR3 DNA: TGTGCCACCGGGACTAGCGGGACCCGGGATACGCAGTATTTT
V gene: TRBV30; clone size: few; D gene: .; J gene: TRBJ2-3; CDR3 protein: CAWIRSSGTDTQYF; CDR3 DNA: TGTGCCTGGATCAGGTCTTCTGGCACAGATACGCAGTATTTT
V gene: TRBV4-3; clone size: .; D gene: .; J gene: TRBJ1-1; CDR3 protein: CASSRSINTEAFF; CDR3 DNA: TGCGCCAGCAGTCGATCTATAAACACTGAAGCTTTCTTT
V gene: TRBV9; clone size: few; D gene: .; J gene: TRBJ2-1; CDR3 protein: CASSVDIGVGTEQFF; CDR3 DNA: TGTGCCAGCAGCGTAGATATAGGGGTTGGAACTGAGCAGTTCTTC
V gene: TRBV11-2; clone size: few; D gene: TRBD1; J gene: TRBJ1-4; CDR3 protein: CASSLTGGSNEKLFF; CDR3 DNA: TGTGCCAGCAGCTTAACAGGGGGCAGTAATGAAAAACTGTTTTTT
V gene: TRBV7-2; clone size: .; D gene: .; J gene: TRBJ1-6; CDR3 protein: CASSLRAKGGSRVNSPLHF; CDR3 DNA: TGTGCCAGCAGCTTAAGGGCCAAGGGAGGAAGCAGAGTGAATTCACCCCTCCACTTT
V gene: TRBV11-1; clone size: .; D gene: TRBD1; J gene: TRBJ2-2; CDR3 protein: CASRPGQGNTGELFF; CDR3 DNA: TGTGCCAGCAGGCCCGGACAGGGGAACACCGGGGAGCTGTTTTTT
V gene: TRBV5-1; clone size: .; D gene: .; J gene: TRBJ2-2; CDR3 protein: CASSLGGNTGELFF; CDR3 DNA: TGCGCCAGCAGCTTGGGCGGCAACACCGGGGAGCTGTTTTTT
V gene: TRBV27; clone size: .; D gene: TRBD1; J gene: TRBJ2-5; CDR3 protein: CASSLSGQATQYF; CDR3 DNA: TGTGCCAGCAGTTTATCGGGACAGGCGACCCAGTACTTC
V gene: TRBV18; clone size: .; D gene: .; J gene: TRBJ1-1; CDR3 protein: CASHITQETEAFF; CDR3 DNA: TGTGCCAGCCATATTACCCAGGAAACTGAAGCTTTCTTT
V gene: TRBV6-6; clone size: few; D gene: .; J gene: TRBJ1-5; CDR3 protein: CASRPGGSGQPQHF; CDR3 DNA: TGTGCCAGCAGACCCGGAGGGTCGGGTCAGCCCCAGCATTTT
V gene: TRBV27; clone size: few; D gene: .; J gene: TRBJ1-1; CDR3 protein: CASSLSAWANTEAFF; CDR3 DNA: TGTGCCAGCAGTTTAAGTGCATGGGCGAACACTGAAGCTTTCTTT
V gene: TRBV11-2; clone size: few; D gene: .; J gene: TRBJ1-1; CDR3 protein: CASSSDINTEAFF; CDR3 DNA: TGTGCCAGCAGCTCGGACATTAACACTGAAGCTTTCTTT
V gene: TRBV6-1; clone size: few; D gene: .; J gene: TRBJ2-3; CDR3 protein: CASTLDSGGGGTQYF; CDR3 DNA: TGTGCCAGCACTTTAGACTCTGGGGGCGGTGGGACGCAGTATTTT
V gene: TRBV30; clone size: few; D gene: TRBD2; J gene: TRBJ2-1; CDR3 protein: CAWRLAGALGEQFF; CDR3 DNA: TGTGCCTGGAGACTAGCGGGAGCCCTCGGGGAGCAGTTCTTC
V gene: TRBV7-9; clone size: .; D gene: TRBD1; J gene: TRBJ1-2; CDR3 protein: CASSSTSDRAGYTF; CDR3 DNA: TGTGCCAGCAGTTCCACGTCGGACAGGGCTGGCTACACCTTC
V gene: TRBV7-9; clone size: .; D gene: TRBD1; J gene: TRBJ1-2; CDR3 protein: CASSRGQGNYGYTF; CDR3 DNA: TGTGCCAGCAGCCGTGGACAGGGGAACTATGGCTACACCTTC
V gene: TRBV19; clone size: .; D gene: .; J gene: TRBJ2-7; CDR3 protein: CASSATRYEQYF; CDR3 DNA: TGTGCCAGTAGTGCCACGAGGTACGAGCAGTACTTC
V gene: TRBV7-2; clone size: .; D gene: .; J gene: TRBJ1-6; CDR3 protein: CASSPGLNWPNSPLHF; CDR3 DNA: TGTGCCAGCAGCCCAGGCCTTAACTGGCCTAATTCACCCCTCCACTTT
V gene: TRBV6-4; clone size: few; D gene: TRBD1; J gene: TRBJ2-3; CDR3 protein: CASSDGQGSTDTQYF; CDR3 DNA: TGTGCCAGCAGTGACGGACAGGGCAGCACAGATACGCAGTATTTT
V gene: TRBV28; clone size: .; D gene: .; J gene: TRBJ2-7; CDR3 protein: CASKIPTSEQYF; CDR3 DNA: TGTGCCAGCAAGATACCCACTTCCGAGCAGTACTTC
V gene: TRBV4-3; clone size: .; D gene: .; J gene: TRBJ1-1; CDR3 protein: CASSQVAAGGGTEAFF; CDR3 DNA: TGCGCCAGCAGCCAAGTTGCCGCCGGCGGTGGCACTGAAGCTTTCTTT
V gene: TRBV2; clone size: few; D gene: TRBD1; J gene: TRBJ1-6; CDR3 protein: CASSPGTGTSPLHF; CDR3 DNA: TGTGCCAGCAGTCCCGGGACAGGGACTTCACCCCTCCACTTT
V gene: TRBV28; clone size: few; D gene: TRBD1; J gene: TRBJ2-1; CDR3 protein: CASRTGGNEQFF; CDR3 DNA: TGTGCCAGCAGAACAGGGGGCAATGAGCAGTTCTTC
V gene: TRBV28; clone size: .; D gene: TRBD2; J gene: TRBJ2-5; CDR3 protein: CASSGGELGQETQYF; CDR3 DNA: TGTGCCAGCAGCGGGGGGGAATTGGGCCAAGAGACCCAGTACTTC
V gene: TRBV20-1; clone size: .; D gene: .; J gene: TRBJ1-2; CDR3 protein: CSARVDGYTF; CDR3 DNA: TGCAGTGCTAGAGTAGATGGCTACACCTTC
V gene: TRBV7-8; clone size: .; D gene: TRBD1; J gene: TRBJ1-2; CDR3 protein: CASSSTQGAEGYTF; CDR3 DNA: TGTGCCAGCAGCTCAACTCAGGGGGCGGAGGGCTACACCTTC
V gene: TRBV4-2; clone size: .; D gene: .; J gene: TRBJ2-2; CDR3 protein: CASSQDRLESGELFF; CDR3 DNA: TGTGCCAGCAGCCAAGATCGGCTAGAGTCCGGGGAGCTGTTTTTT
V gene: TRBV11-3; clone size: few; D gene: .; J gene: TRBJ2-7; CDR3 protein: CASSFGSGSYEQYF; CDR3 DNA: TGTGCCAGCAGTTTCGGTAGCGGCTCCTACGAGCAGTACTTC
V gene: TRBV7-9; clone size: few; D gene: TRBD2; J gene: TRBJ2-5; CDR3 protein: CASSTPSGGRETQYF; CDR3 DNA: TGTGCCAGCAGCACTCCTAGCGGGGGGAGAGAGACCCAGTACTTC
V gene: TRBV7-3; clone size: .; D gene: TRBD2; J gene: TRBJ2-2; CDR3 protein: CASSYSGVNTGELFF; CDR3 DNA: TGTGCCAGCAGCTATAGCGGGGTGAACACCGGGGAGCTGTTTTTT
V gene: TRBV28; clone size: .; D gene: .; J gene: TRBJ2-7; CDR3 protein: CASRGRGYEQYF; CDR3 DNA: TGTGCCAGCAGAGGGCGGGGATACGAGCAGTACTTC